The rows below give T cell receptor beta chains drawn from one sample of a study of hypomethylating agent response in myelodysplastic syndrome. Produced via immunoSEQ multiplex PCR; TCRdb's table is partial and in-frame only. The table includes about 10,000 clones, approximately 86% detected once. The starting material was bone marrow, obtained before or after starting hypomethylating agent treatment for myelodysplastic syndrome (not recorded which). The receptors shown here come from a human donor with myelodysplastic syndrome. The conserved cysteine and the conserved F or W are not part of the CDR3 here. D genes are given only for firm matches.

len,d_gene,v_gene,CDR3aa
12,NA,TRBV7-9,ASSLVRQADGAF
10,NA,TRBV6-6,ASSYWIDEQY
9,NA,TRBV7-6,ASSLASEQF
12,NA,TRBV28,ASSQPDSSYEQY
12,NA,TRBV2,ASSELAAGGELF
11,NA,TRBV6-5,ATCRPGNTEAF
13,NA,TRBV6-1,ASSPQGRGNQPQH
13,NA,TRBV30,AWSDKKKSGNTIY
12,NA,TRBV6-5,ASSYSEGITEAF
12,NA,TRBV5-5,ASSPGGANTEAF
13,TRBD1,TRBV7-2,ASSLWDRLNTEAF
14,NA,TRBV18,ASSPLGGGSQEKLF
14,NA,TRBV6-1,ASSEAAFLSNQPQH
12,TRBD2,TRBV7-9,ASIPGGPYNEQF
9,NA,TRBV19,ASRPTYEQY
13,NA,TRBV13,ASSLGGGSYNEQF
17,TRBD2,TRBV5-1,ASSLVGTSGFTAYNEQF
11,TRBD1,TRBV7-9,ASSPSGGGEAF
11,NA,TRBV6-5,ASSPDANQPQH
13,NA,TRBV19,ASSILLVGSNEQF
10,NA,TRBV11-2,ASSLGGFGQY
12,NA,TRBV2,ASKGDGMNTEAF
13,TRBD2,TRBV19,ASRNEGRAYNEQF
11,NA,TRBV5-1,ASSFDLRETQY
9,NA,TRBV2,ASSPGGRAF
16,TRBD1,TRBV19,ASSIETGTGINSYEQY
14,TRBD2,TRBV19,ASTPASGRSYNEQF
12,NA,TRBV19,ASSLGYGPDTQY
15,NA,TRBV28,ARTQNTAASSYNEQF
16,NA,TRBV27,ASSLEVLGGALYNEQF
13,NA,TRBV6-5,ASSYLGGGNYGYT
14,NA,TRBV14,ASSQGGGWTNEKLF
11,NA,TRBV5-1,ASSRVSPDTQY
12,TRBD1,TRBV11-2,ASSYRGSENIQY
16,TRBD1,TRBV30,AWSAYIIQGASNYGYT
9,NA,TRBV30,ASRSSYEQY
11,TRBD1,TRBV30,AWSPGGGYEQY
13,NA,TRBV19,ASSISRAYNQPQH
11,NA,TRBV27,ASRSGSHYGYT
13,TRBD1,TRBV9,ASSLGQGSSYEQY
12,NA,TRBV5-1,ASSLVPGSYGYT
14,TRBD2,TRBV2,ASSEWAGVGGNTQY
15,TRBD2,TRBV9,ASSFSTSGGARETQY
11,NA,TRBV14,ASSQDRGGEQY
12,NA,TRBV2,ASSDGSAWQPQH
13,NA,TRBV2,ASNLDGYSNQPQH
13,TRBD1,TRBV5-1,ASSLQGDSNQPQH
12,TRBD2,TRBV11-2,ASSRTSDQETQY